This T cell receptor (beta chain) derives from a study of shared clonotypes between healthy human individuals. Study in general: Plates per donor: three CD4 naive, three CD4 memory, two CD8 naive, one CD8 memory.

Measured with immunoSEQ multiplex PCR; TCRdb has only the in-frame clones, and not every one. Of roughly 2,300,000 clones listed, 85% to 95% are singletons. The source is a man between 18 and 35 years old in good health. Some clones in this sample may be carry-over from other donors' samples. Sequencing was performed on naive CD4+ T cells from PBMCs. Subset indicated: CD45RA+ positively selected.

CDR3 DNA: TGTGCCAGCAGCTTAGTGCAGCGGGAGGGGTTAGATACGCAGTATTTT. Protein: CASSLVQREGLDTQYF. This chain uses TRBV7-2 with TRBJ2-3; 10 positions agree with TRBD2. This CDR3 spans 16 amino acids. Germline V CDR1 and CDR2: SGHTA, FQGNSA. With 1 base clipped from V and 5 bases from J, the junction kept 6 bases outside the gene matches.